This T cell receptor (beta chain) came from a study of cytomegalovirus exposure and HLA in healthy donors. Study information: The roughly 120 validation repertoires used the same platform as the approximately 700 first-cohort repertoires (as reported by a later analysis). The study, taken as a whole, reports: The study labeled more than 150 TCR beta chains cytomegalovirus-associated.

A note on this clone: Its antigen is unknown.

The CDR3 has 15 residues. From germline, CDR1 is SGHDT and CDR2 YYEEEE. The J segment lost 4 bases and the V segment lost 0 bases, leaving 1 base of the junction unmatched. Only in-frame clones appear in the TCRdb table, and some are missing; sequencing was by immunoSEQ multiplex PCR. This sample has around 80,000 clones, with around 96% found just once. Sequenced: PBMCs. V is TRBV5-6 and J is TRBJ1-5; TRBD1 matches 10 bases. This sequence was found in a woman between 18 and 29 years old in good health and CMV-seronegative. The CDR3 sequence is CASSLGDRGNQPQHF. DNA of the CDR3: TGTGCCAGCAGCTTGGGGGACAGGGGAAATCAGCCCCAGCATTTT. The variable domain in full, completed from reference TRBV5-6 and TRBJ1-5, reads DAGVTQSPTHLIKTRGQQVTLRCSPKSGHDTVSWYQQALGQGPQFIFQYYEEEERQRGNFPDRFSGHQFPNYSSELNVNALLLGDSALYLCASSLGDRGNQPQHFGDGTRLSIL.